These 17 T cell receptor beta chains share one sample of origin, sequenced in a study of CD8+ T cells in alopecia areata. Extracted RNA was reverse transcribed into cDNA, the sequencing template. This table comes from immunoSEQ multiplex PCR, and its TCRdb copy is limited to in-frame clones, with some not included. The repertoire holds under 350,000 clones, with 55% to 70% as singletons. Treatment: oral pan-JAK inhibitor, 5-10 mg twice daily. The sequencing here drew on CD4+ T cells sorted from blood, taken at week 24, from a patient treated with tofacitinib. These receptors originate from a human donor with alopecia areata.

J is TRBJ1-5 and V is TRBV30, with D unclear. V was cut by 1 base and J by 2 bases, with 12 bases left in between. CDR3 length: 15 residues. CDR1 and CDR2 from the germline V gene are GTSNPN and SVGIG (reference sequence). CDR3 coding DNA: TGTGCCTGGAGTGCAGAGAGGGAAGGCAATCAGCCCCAGCATTTT. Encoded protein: CAWSAEREGNQPQHF.

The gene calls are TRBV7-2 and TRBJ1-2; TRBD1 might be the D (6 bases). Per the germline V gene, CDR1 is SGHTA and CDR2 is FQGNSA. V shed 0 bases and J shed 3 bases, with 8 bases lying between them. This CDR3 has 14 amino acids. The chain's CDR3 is CASSLATGDYGYTF. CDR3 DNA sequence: TGTGCCAGCAGCTTAGCGACAGGAGACTATGGCTACACCTTC. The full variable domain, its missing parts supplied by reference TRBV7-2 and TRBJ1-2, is GAGVSQSPSNKVTEKGKDVELRCDPISGHTALYWYRQSLGQGLEFLIYFQGNSAPDKSGLPSDRFSAERTGGSVSTLTIQRTQQEDSAVYLCASSLATGDYGYTFGSGTRLTVV.

This chain's CDR3 is CASSYSTSSTEKLFF. In nucleotides, the CDR3 is TGTGCCAGCAGTTACTCGACTAGTAGCACCGAAAAACTGTTTTTT. J is TRBJ1-4 and V is TRBV6-5; D is unresolved. Germline-derived CDR1 and CDR2 are MNHEY and SVGAGI. This CDR3 region has 15 residues. The V end lost 0 bases, the J end lost 8 bases, and 13 bases lay between the germline ends.

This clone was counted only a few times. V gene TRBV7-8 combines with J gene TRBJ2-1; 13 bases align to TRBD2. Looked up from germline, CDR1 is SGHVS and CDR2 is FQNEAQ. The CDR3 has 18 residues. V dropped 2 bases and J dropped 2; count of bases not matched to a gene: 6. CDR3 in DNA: TGTGCCAGCAGCTTAATTCGGGGACTAGCGGGAACCTACAATGAGCAGTTCTTC. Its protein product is CASSLIRGLAGTYNEQFF.

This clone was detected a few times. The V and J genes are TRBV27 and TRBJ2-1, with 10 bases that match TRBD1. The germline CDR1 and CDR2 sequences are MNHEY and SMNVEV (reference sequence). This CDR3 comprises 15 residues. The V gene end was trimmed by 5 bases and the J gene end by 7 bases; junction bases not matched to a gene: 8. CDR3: CASSRGQGVPNEQFF. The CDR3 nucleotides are TGTGCCAGCAGTCGTGGACAGGGGGTGCCAAATGAGCAGTTCTTC.

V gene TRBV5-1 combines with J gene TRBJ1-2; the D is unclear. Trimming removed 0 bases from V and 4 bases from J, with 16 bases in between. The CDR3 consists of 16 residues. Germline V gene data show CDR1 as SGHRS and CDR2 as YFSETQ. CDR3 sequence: CASSLGYETGGYGYTF. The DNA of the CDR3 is TGCGCCAGCAGCTTGGGGTACGAAACGGGTGGCTATGGCTACACCTTC.

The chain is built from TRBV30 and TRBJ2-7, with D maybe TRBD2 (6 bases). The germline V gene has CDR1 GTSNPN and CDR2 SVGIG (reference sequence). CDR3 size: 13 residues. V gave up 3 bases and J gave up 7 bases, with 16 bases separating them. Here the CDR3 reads CAWRRRDLVEQYF. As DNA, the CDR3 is TGTGCCTGGAGACGGAGGGACCTGGTTGAGCAGTACTTC.

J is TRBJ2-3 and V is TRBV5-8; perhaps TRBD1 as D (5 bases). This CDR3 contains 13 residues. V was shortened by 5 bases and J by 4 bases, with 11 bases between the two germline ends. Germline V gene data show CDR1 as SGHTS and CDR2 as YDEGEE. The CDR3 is CASRLLGADTQYF. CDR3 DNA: TGTGCCAGCAGGTTGTTAGGGGCAGATACGCAGTATTTT.

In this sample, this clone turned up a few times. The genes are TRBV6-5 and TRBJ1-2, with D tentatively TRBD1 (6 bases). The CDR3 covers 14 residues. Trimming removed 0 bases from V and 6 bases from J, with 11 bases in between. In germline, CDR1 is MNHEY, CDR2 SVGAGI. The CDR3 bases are TGTGCCAGCAGTTACTCTGAGGACAGCGATGGCTACACCTTC. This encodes CASSYSEDSDGYTF.

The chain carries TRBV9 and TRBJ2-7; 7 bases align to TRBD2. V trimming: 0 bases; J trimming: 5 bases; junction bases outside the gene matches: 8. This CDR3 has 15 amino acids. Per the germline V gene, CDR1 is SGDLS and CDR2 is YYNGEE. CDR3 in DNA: TGTGCCAGCAGCGTAGGAACCAGCGGGGTTCACGAGCAGTACTTC. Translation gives CASSVGTSGVHEQYF.

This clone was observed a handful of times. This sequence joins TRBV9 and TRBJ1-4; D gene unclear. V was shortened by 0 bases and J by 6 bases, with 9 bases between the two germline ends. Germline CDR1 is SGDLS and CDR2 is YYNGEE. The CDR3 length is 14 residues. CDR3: CASSVDQVDEKLFF. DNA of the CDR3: TGTGCCAGCAGCGTAGACCAGGTTGATGAAAAACTGTTTTTT. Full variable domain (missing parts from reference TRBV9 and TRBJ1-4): DSGVTQTPKHLITATGQRVTLRCSPRSGDLSVYWYQQSLDQGLQFLIQYYNGEERAKGNILERFSAQQFPDLHSELNLSSLELGDSALYFCASSVDQVDEKLFFGSGTQLSVL.

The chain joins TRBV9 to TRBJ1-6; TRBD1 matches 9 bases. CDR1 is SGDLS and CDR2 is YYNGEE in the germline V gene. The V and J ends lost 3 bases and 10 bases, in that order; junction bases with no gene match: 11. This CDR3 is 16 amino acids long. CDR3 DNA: TGTGCCAGCAGCGCCCAAGCCGGGACAGGGACGTCACCCCTCCACTTT. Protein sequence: CASSAQAGTGTSPLHF. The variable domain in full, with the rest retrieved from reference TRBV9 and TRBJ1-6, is DSGVTQTPKHLITATGQRVTLRCSPRSGDLSVYWYQQSLDQGLQFLIQYYNGEERAKGNILERFSAQQFPDLHSELNLSSLELGDSALYFCASSAQAGTGTSPLHFGNGTRLTVT.

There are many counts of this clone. The CDR3 sequence: CATSRDHVGTATDTQYF. As DNA, the CDR3 is TGTGCCACCAGCAGAGATCATGTGGGGACGGCCACAGATACGCAGTATTTT. The chain joins TRBV15 to TRBJ2-3; D may correspond to TRBD1 or TRBD2 (5 bases each). Trimming took off 0 bases at V and 2 bases at J, with 15 bases between the two ends. The CDR3 length is 17 residues. Germline V gives CDR1 LNHNV, CDR2 YYDKDF (reference sequence).

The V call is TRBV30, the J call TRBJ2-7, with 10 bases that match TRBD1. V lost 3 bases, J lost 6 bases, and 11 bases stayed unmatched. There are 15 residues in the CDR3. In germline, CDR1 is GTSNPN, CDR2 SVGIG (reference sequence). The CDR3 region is CAWRDSGTGVGEQYF. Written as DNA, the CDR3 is TGTGCCTGGAGAGATTCCGGGACAGGGGTCGGCGAGCAGTACTTC.

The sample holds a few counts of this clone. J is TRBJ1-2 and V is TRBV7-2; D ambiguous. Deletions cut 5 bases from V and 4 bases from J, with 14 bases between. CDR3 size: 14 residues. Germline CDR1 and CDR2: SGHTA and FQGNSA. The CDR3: CASSPRRGAYGYTF. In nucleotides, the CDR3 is TGTGCCAGCAGCCCCCGACGGGGTGCCTATGGCTACACCTTC.

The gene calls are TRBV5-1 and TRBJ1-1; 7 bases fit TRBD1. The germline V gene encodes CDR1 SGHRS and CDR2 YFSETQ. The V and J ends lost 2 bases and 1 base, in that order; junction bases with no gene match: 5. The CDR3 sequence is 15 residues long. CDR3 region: CASSLQTGTNTEAFF. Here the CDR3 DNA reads TGCGCCAGCAGCTTACAGACAGGGACGAACACTGAAGCTTTCTTT.

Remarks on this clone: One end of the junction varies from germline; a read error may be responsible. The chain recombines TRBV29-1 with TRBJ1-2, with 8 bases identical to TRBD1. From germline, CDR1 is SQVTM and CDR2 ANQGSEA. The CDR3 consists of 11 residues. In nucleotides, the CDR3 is TGCAGCCTCTGGACAGGGCGATTTATCTCCTTC. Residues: CSLWTGRFISF.